The clone carrying this TCR beta chain appeared a few times. The antigen remains undetermined. Method: immunoSEQ multiplex PCR; TCRdb's copy keeps in-frame clones and lacks some. The data show approximately 26,000 clones, approximately 70% seen once. Germline assignment: CDR1 SGDLS and CDR2 YYNGEE. V gave up 2 bases and J gave up 0 bases, with 12 bases separating them. The CDR3 spans 16 residues. The entry originates in a study of PD-1 blockade in classical Hodgkin lymphoma. For the study at large: Patients received nivolumab 3 mg/kg intravenously every 2 weeks.

Brentuximab vedotin exposure varied among the patients, all of whom had relapsed after autologous stem cell transplantation. Best response was recorded as complete response, partial response or progressive disease. Study outcomes and limitations: Complete responders possessed baseline diversity comparable to newly diagnosed patients.

V is TRBV9 and J is TRBJ2-1; D not certain. The clonotype comes from a human donor with classical Hodgkin lymphoma. The starting material was peripheral blood mononuclear cells (PBMCs), obtained at baseline. The CDR3 region has the DNA TGTGCCAGCAGCGTCTCCTTTGGACCCTCCTACAATGAGCAGTTCTTC. Translated: CASSVSFGPSYNEQFF.